Sequencing of this TCR beta chain was carried out in a study of T-cell reconstitution after alpha-beta-depleted transplantation in children. About this clonotype: Its antigen is still unknown.

Preparing the TCRbeta library involved the use of unique molecular identifiers. TCRdb analysed the PCR reads with MiXCR anew, one entry per CDR3 protein. Of fewer than 250,000 distinct CDR3 sequences in the sample, under 20% were seen once. Study results and caveats: One year post-transplant, T-cell counts and diversity were largely derived from T cells produced anew. Approximately two months post-transplant, alpha-beta T cells reportedly originated from several hundred expanded graft clones.

This CDR3 contains 16 residues. Germline V gene sequence: CDR1 SGHRS, CDR2 YFSETQ. J lost 3 bases, V lost 1 base, and 8 bases had no gene match. This TCR was sampled from a male patient aged 2 to 10 who had a stem cell transplant for acute lymphoblastic leukemia, so the T cells may come from the graft donor. The chain has TRBV5-1 and TRBJ1-2; 8 bases are shared with TRBD1. The specimen was PBMCs, mostly from graft donor cells, collected 360 days after TCRalphabeta/CD19-depleted stem cell transplant. The CDR3 DNA reads as TGCGCCAGCAGCTTGCCCCAGGGGGCGGGAGACTATGGCTACACCTTC. It yields the protein CASSLPQGAGDYGYTF.